This TCR beta chain was captured by sequencing in a study of blood T cell repertoires in COVID-19. Study information: Samples taken during acute and convalescent COVID-19 were collected in the United States, Italy and Spain. PBMCs, B-cell-depleted T cells, or T cells provided the cDNA or gDNA that made up the material.

Original analysis: Using reference gene primer amplification, nucleated cell counts were estimated. Libraries were prepared by immunoSEQ multiplex PCR; TCRdb keeps only in-frame clonotypes and omits some of them. The V and J calls and the clone size are those of that table, but D and trimming were determined from the DNA. The sample records some 150,000 clones, 85% to 90% being singletons. Per germline, CDR1 MNHEY and CDR2 SVGAGI. The V gene end was trimmed by 6 bases and the J gene end by 3 bases; junction bases not matched to a gene: 5. The CDR3 has 13 amino acids. The origin of this receptor is a man in his fifties with active COVID-19. This chain connects TRBV6-5 to TRBJ2-7, with 7 nucleotides matching TRBD1. The specimen sequenced was peripheral blood. The CDR3 DNA reads as TGTGCCAGCAGCAGGGACAGCGGCTACGAGCAGTACTTC. It specifies CASSRDSGYEQYF.